This T cell receptor (beta chain) came from a study of shared clonotypes between healthy human individuals. With respect to this clone: The target antigen is unknown.

The CDR3 covers 14 residues. V lost 4 bases to trimming and J lost 5 bases, with 14 bases between them. Germline loops: CDR1 SGHAT, CDR2 FQNNGV. Points from the study as a whole: Among donors, sharing of clonotypes was expected to be affected by sequencing depth. Some clonotypes were shared by all four sorted-subset donors, while others were not shared. The non-shared ones had lower generation probabilities than the shared ones.

The authors ran the assay at deep level. Per the study methods: Filtering differed because ImmunoSEQ produced junction-only sequences that carried no quality scores. Sequencing used immunoSEQ multiplex PCR; TCRdb keeps in-frame clones, though not all of them. V and J calls and clone size are as listed in that table; D and trimming were resolved from the DNA. The sample lists 1,400,000 or so clones; around 98.5% were seen once. The rearrangement links TRBV11-2 to TRBJ2-5; the D is unclear. The receptor's source is a man aged 25-45 years in good health. The specimen sequenced was naive CD4+ T cells sorted from blood. Specified subset: CD45RA+ positively selected. The CDR3 DNA sequence: TGTGCCAGCAGCTCCCCCAGTATTTCGGAGACCCAGTACTTC. Encoded protein: CASSSPSISETQYF.